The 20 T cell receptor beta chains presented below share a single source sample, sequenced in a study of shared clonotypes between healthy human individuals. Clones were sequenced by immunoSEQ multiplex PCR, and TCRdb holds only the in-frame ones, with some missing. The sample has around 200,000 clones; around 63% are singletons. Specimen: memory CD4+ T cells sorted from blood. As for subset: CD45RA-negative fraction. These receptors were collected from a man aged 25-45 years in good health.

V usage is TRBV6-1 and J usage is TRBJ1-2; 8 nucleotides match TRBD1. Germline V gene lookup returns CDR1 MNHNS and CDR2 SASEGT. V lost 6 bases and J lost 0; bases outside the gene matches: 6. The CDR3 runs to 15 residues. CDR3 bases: TGTGCCAGCAGCCAGGGGGCTTTAGCTAACTATGGCTACACCTTC. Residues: CASSQGALANYGYTF.

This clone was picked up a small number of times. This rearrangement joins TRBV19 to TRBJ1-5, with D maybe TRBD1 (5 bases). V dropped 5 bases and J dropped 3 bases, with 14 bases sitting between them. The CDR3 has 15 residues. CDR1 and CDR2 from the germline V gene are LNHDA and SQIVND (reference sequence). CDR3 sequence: CASSSRDGINQPQHF. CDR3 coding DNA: TGTGCCAGTAGTTCCAGGGACGGGATCAATCAGCCCCAGCATTTT.

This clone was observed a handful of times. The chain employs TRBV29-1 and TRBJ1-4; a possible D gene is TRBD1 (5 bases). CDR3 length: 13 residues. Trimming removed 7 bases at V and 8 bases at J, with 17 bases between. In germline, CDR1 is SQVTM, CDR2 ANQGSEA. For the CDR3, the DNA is TGCAGCGCCGCGAAAGGGGTGGGCGAAAAACTGTTTTTT. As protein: CSAAKGVGEKLFF.

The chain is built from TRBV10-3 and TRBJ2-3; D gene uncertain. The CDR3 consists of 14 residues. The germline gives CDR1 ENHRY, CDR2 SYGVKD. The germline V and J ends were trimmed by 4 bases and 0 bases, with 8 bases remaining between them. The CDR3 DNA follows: TGTGCCATCAGTGGTACTACTAGCACAGATACGCAGTATTTT. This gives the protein CAISGTTSTDTQYF.

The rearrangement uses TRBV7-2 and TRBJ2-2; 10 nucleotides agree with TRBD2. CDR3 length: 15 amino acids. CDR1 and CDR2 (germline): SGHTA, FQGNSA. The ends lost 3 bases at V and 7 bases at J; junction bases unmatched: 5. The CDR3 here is CASSFLAGGIGELFF. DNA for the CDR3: TGTGCCAGCAGCTTTTTAGCGGGAGGAATCGGGGAGCTGTTTTTT. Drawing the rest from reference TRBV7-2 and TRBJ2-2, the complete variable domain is GAGVSQSPSNKVTEKGKDVELRCDPISGHTALYWYRQSLGQGLEFLIYFQGNSAPDKSGLPSDRFSAERTGGSVSTLTIQRTQQEDSAVYLCASSFLAGGIGELFFGEGSRLTVL.

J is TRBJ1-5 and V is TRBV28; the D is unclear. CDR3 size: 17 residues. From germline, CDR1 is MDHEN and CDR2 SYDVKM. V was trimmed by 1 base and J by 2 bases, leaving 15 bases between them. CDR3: CASSLLPQWEGNQPQHF. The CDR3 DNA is TGTGCCAGCAGTTTATTGCCTCAATGGGAAGGCAATCAGCCCCAGCATTTT.

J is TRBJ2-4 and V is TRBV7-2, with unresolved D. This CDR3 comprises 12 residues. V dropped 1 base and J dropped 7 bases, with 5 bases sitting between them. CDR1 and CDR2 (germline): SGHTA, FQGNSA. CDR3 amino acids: CASSLDGNIQYF. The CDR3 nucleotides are TGTGCCAGCAGCTTAGATGGGAACATTCAGTACTTC.

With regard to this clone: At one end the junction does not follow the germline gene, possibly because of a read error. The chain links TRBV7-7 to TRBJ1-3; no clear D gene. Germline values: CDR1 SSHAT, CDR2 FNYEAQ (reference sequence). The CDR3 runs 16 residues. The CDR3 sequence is CASSPSHTSSGNTIYF. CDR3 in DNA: TGTGCTAGCAGTCCAAGCCACACCAGCTCTGGAAACACCATATATTTT. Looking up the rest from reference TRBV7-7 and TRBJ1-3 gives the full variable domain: GAGVSQSPRYKVTKRGQDVTLRCDPISSHATLYWYQQALGQGPEFLTYFNYEAQPDKSGLPSDRFSAERPEGSISTLTIQRTEQRDSAMYRCASSPSHTSSGNTIYFGEGSWLTVV.

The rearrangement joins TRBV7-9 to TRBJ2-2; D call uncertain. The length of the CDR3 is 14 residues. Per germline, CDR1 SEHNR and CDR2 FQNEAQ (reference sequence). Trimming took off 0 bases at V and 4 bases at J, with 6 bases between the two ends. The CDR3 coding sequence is TGTGCCAGCAGCTTAGCTGTCGGCACCGGGGAGCTGTTTTTT. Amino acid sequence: CASSLAVGTGELFF. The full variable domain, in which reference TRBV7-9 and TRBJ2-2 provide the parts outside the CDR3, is DTGVSQNPRHKITKRGQNVTFRCDPISEHNRLYWYRQTLGQGPEFLTYFQNEAQLEKSRLLSDRFSAERPKGSFSTLEIQRTEQGDSAMYLCASSLAVGTGELFFGEGSRLTVL.

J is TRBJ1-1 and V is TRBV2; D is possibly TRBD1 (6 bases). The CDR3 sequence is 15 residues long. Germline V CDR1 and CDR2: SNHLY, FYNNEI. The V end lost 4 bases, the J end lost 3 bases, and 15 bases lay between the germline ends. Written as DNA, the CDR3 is TGTGCCAGCAGTGTGTACAGGGCGAGAGACACTGAAGCTTTCTTT. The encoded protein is CASSVYRARDTEAFF.

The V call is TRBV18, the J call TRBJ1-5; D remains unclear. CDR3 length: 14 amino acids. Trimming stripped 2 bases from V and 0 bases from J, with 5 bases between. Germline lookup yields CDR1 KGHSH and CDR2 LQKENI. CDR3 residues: CASSPDASNQPQHF. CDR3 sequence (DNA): TGTGCCAGCTCACCAGATGCTAGCAATCAGCCCCAGCATTTT.

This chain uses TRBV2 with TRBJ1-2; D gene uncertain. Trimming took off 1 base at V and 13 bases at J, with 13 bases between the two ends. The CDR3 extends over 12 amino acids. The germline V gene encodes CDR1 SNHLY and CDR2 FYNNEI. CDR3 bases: TGTGCCAGCAGTGAAGGGACCTCGCTAACCACCTTC. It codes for CASSEGTSLTTF. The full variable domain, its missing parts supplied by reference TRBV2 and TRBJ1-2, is EPEVTQTPSHQVTQMGQEVILRCVPISNHLYFYWYRQILGQKVEFLVSFYNNEISEKSEIFDDQFSVERPDGSNFTLKIRSTKLEDSAMYFCASSEGTSLTTFGSGTRLTVV.

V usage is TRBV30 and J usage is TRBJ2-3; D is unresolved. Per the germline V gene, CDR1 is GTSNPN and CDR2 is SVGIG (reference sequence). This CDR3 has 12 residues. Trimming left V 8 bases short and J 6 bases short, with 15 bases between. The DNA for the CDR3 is TGTGCCCAAGAGAAGATCTTGGATACGCAGTATTTT. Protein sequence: CAQEKILDTQYF.

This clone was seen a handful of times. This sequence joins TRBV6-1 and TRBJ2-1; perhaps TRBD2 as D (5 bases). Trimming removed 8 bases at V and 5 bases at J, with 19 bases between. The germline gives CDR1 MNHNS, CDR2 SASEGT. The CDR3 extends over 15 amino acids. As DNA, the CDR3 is TGTGCCAGCTGTCGGAATCCCAGCGGCGACAATGAGCAGTTCTTC. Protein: CASCRNPSGDNEQFF.

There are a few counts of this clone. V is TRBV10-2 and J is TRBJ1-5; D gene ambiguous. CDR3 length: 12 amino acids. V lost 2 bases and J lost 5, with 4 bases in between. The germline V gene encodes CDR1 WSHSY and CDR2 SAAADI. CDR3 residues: CASSELDQPQHF. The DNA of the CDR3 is TGCGCCAGCAGTGAGCTGGATCAGCCCCAGCATTTT.

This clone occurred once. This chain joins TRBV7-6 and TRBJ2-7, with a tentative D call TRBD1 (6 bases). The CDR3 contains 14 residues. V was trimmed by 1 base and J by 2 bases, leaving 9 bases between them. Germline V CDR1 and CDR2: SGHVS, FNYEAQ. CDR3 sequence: CASSLEQGAYEQYF. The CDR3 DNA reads TGTGCCAGCAGCTTAGAACAGGGAGCCTACGAGCAGTACTTC.

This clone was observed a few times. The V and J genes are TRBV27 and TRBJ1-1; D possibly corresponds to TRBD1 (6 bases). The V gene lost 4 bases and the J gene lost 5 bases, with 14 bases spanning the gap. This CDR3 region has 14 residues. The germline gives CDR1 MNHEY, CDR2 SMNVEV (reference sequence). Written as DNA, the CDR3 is TGTGCCAGCAGTTCCCAACTACAGGGAACTGAAGCTTTCTTT. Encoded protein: CASSSQLQGTEAFF.

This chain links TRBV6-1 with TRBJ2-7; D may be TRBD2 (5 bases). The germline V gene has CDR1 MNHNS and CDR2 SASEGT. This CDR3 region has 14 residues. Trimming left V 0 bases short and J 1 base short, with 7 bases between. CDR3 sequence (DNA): TGTGCCAGCAGTGAAGCCGGGAAGTCCTACGAGCAGTACTTC. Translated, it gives CASSEAGKSYEQYF.

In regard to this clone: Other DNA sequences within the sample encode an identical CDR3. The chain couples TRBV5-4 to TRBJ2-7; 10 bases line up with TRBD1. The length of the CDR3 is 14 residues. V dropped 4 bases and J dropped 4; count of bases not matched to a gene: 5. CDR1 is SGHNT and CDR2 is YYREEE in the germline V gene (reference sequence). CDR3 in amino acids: CASSPGQGRYEQYF. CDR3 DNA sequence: TGTGCCAGCAGCCCGGGACAGGGGCGATACGAGCAGTACTTC. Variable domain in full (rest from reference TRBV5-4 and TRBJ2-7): ETGVTQSPTHLIKTRGQQVTLRCSSQSGHNTVSWYQQALGQGPQFIFQYYREEENGRGNFPPRFSGLQFPNYSSELNVNALELDDSALYLCASSPGQGRYEQYFGPGTRLTVT.

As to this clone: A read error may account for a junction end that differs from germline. This chain's CDR3 is CSARGGEAGNF. CDR3 sequence (DNA): TGCAGTGCTAGAGGCGGCGAGGCGGGGAACTTC. This chain links TRBV20-1 with TRBJ2-7; D may be TRBD2 (6 bases). The CDR3 has 11 residues. CDR1 and CDR2 (germline): DFQATT, SNEGSKA (reference sequence).